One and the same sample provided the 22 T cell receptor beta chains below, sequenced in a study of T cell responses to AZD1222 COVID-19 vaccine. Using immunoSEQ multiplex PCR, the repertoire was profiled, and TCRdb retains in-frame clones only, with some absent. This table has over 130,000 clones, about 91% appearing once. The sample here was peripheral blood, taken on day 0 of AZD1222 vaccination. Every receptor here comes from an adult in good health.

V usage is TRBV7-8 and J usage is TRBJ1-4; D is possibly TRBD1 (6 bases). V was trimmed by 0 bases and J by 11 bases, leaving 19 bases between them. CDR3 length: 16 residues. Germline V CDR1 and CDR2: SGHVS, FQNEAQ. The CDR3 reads CASSLARDTVMRKLFF. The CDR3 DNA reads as TGTGCCAGCAGCTTAGCTCGGGACACTGTAATGAGGAAACTGTTTTTT.

In DNA, the CDR3 is TGTGCCAGCAGCCAAGTTGATCACTCATACATATATTTT. Translating it yields CASSQVDHSYIYF. This chain links TRBV3-1 (or the pseudogene TRBV3-2) with TRBJ1-3, with D unresolved. The CDR3 has 13 amino acids. The V and J ends lost 1 base and 12 bases respectively, with 13 bases between them. Germline CDR1 LGHDT, CDR2 YNNKEL (reference sequence).

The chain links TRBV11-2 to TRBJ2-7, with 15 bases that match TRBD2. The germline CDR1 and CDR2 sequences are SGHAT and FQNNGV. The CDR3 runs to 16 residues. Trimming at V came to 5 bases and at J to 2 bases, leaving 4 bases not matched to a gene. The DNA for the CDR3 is TGTGCCAGCAGCGGTGGACTAGCGGGGGGGACCTACGAGCAGTACTTC. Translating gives CASSGGLAGGTYEQYF.

DNA for the CDR3: TGTGCCAGCAGCCTAGGACAGGGCGGTGGCTACACCTTC. Translating gives CASSLGQGGGYTF. The chain recombines TRBV6-2 or TRBV6-3 with TRBJ1-2; 8 nucleotides match TRBD1. The CDR3 runs to 13 residues. Germline CDR1 MNHEY, CDR2 SVGEGT. With 6 bases clipped from V and 7 bases from J, the junction kept 7 bases outside the gene matches.

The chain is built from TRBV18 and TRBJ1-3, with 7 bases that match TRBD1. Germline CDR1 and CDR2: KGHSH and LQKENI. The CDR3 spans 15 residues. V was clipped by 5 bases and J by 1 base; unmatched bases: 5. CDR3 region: CASSSSTGSGNTIYF. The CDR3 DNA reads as TGTGCCAGCTCATCCTCGACAGGGTCTGGAAACACCATATATTTT.

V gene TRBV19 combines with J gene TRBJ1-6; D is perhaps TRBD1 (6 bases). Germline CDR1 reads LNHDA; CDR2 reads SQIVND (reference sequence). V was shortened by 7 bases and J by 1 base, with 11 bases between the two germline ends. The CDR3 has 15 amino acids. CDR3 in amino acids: CASTPDRSYNSPLHF. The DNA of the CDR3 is TGTGCCAGTACTCCCGACAGGTCCTATAATTCACCCCTCCACTTT.

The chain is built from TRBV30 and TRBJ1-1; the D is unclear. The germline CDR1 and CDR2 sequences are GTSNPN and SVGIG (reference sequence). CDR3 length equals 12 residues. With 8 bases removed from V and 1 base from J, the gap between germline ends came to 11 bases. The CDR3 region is CARRGRNTEAFF. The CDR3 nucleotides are TGTGCCCGACGGGGAAGGAACACTGAAGCTTTCTTT.

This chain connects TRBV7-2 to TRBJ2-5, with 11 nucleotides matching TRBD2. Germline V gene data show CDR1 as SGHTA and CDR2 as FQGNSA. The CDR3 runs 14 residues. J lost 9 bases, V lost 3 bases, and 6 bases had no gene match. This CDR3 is CASSFPTSGGAQYF. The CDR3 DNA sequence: TGTGCCAGCAGCTTTCCCACTAGCGGGGGAGCCCAGTACTTC.

The CDR3 reads CASSETEGASYGYTF. CDR3 DNA: TGTGCCAGCAGTGAAACCGAGGGGGCGTCCTATGGCTACACCTTC. This chain connects TRBV6-1 to TRBJ1-2, with 7 bases aligning to TRBD1. Germline CDR1 is MNHNS and CDR2 is SASEGT. The CDR3 has 15 residues. After removal of 2 bases from V and 4 bases from J, the junction contained 7 bases not matched to a gene.

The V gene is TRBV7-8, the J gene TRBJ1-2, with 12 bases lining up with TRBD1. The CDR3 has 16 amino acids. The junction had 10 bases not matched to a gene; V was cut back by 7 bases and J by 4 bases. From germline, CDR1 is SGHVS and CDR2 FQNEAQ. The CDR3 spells CASTRDRGRLSYGYTF. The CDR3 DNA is TGTGCCAGCACCCGGGACAGGGGGCGTCTGAGCTATGGCTACACCTTC.

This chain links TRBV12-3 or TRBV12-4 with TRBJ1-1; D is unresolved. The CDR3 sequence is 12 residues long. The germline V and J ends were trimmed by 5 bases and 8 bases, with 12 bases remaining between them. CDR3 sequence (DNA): TGTGCCAGCAGTCCCCGGACGGAAGAAGCTTTCTTT. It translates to CASSPRTEEAFF.

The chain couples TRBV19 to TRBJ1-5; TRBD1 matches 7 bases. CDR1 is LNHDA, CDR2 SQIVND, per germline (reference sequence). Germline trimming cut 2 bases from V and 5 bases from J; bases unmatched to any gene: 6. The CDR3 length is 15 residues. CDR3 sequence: CASSIIRDSDQPQHF. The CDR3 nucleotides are TGTGCCAGTAGTATAATCCGGGACAGCGATCAGCCCCAGCATTTT.

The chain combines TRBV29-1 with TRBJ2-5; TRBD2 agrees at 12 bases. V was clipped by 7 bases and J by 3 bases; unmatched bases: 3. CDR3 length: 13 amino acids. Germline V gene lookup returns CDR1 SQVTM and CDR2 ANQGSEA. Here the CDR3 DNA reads TGCAGCGCCACTAGCGGGGGGAAAGAGACCCAGTACTTC. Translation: CSATSGGKETQYF.

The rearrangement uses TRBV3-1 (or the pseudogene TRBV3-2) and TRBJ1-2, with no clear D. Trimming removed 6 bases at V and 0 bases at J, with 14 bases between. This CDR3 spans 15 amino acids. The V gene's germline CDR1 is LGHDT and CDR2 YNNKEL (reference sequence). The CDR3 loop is CASRPRHLANYGYTF. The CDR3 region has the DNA TGTGCCAGCAGGCCCCGACACTTAGCTAACTATGGCTACACCTTC.

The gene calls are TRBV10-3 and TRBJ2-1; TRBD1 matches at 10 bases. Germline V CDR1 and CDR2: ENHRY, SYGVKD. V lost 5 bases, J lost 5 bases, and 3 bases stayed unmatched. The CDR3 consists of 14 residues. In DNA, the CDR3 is TGTGCCATCAGTAGAGGACAGGGGGACAATGAGCAGTTCTTC. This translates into CAISRGQGDNEQFF.

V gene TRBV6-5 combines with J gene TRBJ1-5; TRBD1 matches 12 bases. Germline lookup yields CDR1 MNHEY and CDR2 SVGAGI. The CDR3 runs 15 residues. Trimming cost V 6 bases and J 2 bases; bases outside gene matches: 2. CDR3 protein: CASRGQGAGNQPQHF. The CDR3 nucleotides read TGTGCCAGCAGGGGACAGGGGGCTGGCAATCAGCCCCAGCATTTT.

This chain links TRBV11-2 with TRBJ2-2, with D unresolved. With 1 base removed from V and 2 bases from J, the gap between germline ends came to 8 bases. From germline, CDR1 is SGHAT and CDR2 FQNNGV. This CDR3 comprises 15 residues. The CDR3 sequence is CASSLARSNTGELFF. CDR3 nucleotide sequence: TGTGCCAGCAGCTTAGCAAGATCCAACACCGGGGAGCTGTTTTTT.

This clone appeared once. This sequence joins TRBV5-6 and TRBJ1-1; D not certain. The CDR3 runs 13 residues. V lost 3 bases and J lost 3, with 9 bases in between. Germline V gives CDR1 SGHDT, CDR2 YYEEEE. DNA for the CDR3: TGTGCCAGCAGCTCGCAGAGCTACACTGAAGCTTTCTTT. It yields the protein CASSSQSYTEAFF.

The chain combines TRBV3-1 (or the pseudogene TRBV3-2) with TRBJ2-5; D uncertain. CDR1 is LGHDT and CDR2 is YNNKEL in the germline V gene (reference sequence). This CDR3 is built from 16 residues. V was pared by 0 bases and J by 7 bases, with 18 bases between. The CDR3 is CASSQEGWPSRRTQYF. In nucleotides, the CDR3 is TGTGCCAGCAGCCAAGAGGGGTGGCCCTCCCGGCGGACCCAGTACTTC.

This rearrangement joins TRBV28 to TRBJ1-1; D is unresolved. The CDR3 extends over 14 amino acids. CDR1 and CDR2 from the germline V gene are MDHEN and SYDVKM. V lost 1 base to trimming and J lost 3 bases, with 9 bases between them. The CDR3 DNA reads TGTGCCAGCAGTTTATCCTGGATGGACACTGAAGCTTTCTTT. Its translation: CASSLSWMDTEAFF.

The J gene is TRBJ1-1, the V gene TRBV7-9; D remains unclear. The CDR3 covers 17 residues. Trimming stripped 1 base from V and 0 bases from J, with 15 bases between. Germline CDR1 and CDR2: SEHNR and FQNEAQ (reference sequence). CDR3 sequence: CASSLGPHHEMNTEAFF. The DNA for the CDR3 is TGTGCCAGCAGCTTAGGTCCCCACCATGAAATGAACACTGAAGCTTTCTTT.

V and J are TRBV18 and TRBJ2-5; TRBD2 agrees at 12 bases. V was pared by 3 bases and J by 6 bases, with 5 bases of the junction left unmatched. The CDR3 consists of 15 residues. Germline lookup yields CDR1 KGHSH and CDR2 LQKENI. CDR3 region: CASSPTSGSSKTQYF. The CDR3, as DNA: TGTGCCAGCTCACCGACTAGCGGGAGTTCTAAGACCCAGTACTTC.